The text below deals with one T cell receptor (beta chain). As yet, its antigen is unknown. CDR3 size: 11 residues. Trimming shortened V by 4 bases and J by 9 bases, and 10 bases separated the two germline ends. Germline loops: CDR1 SQVTM, CDR2 ANQGSEA. This sample was taken from a study of T cell responses to AZD1222 COVID-19 vaccine. Generated by immunoSEQ multiplex PCR, the TCRdb table keeps only in-frame clones and is missing some. The sample shows tens of thousands of clones, over 85% of them seen only once. Findings and caveats of the study: Recipients of AZD1222 seropositive at baseline numbered only 5 to 7. A rise in Spike-specific TCR breadth and depth followed two AZD1222 doses.

Sequenced material: peripheral blood, taken on day 0 of AZD1222 vaccination. This TCR was recovered from an adult in good health. This rearrangement joins TRBV29-1 to TRBJ2-1, with D unclear. The CDR3 protein is CSVGVTTEQFF. The CDR3 coding sequence is TGCAGCGTTGGAGTGACCACTGAGCAGTTCTTC.